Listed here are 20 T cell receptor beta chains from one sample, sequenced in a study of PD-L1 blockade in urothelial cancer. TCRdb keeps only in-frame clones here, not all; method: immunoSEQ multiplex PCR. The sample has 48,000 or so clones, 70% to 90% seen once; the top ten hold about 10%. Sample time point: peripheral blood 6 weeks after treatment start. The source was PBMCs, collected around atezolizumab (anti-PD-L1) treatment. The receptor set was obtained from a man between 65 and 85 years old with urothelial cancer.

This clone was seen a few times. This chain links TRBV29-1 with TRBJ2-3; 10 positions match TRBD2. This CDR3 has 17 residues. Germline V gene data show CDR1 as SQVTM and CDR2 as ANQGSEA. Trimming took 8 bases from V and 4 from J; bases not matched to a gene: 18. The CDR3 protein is CSPRPKREGPGADTQYF. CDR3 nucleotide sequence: TGCAGCCCCCGACCGAAGCGGGAGGGCCCCGGGGCAGATACGCAGTATTTT.

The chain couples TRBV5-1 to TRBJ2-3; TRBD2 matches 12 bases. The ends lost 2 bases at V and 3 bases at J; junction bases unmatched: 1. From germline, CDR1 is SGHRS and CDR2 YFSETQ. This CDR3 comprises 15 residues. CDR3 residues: CASSFGLAGTDTQYF. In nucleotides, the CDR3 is TGCGCCAGCAGCTTCGGACTAGCGGGGACAGATACGCAGTATTTT.

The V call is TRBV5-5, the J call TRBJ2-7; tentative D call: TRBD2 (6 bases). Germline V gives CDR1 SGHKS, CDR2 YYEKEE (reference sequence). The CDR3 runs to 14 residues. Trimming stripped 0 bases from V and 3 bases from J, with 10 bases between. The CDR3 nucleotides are TGTGCCAGCAGCTTGGGAGCGGGCGTCTACGAGCAGTACTTC. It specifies CASSLGAGVYEQYF.

The CDR3 region is CASSRQGAGELFF. In DNA form, the CDR3 reads TGCGCCAGCAGCCGACAGGGGGCCGGGGAGCTGTTTTTT. This chain uses TRBV4-1 with TRBJ2-2; 9 nucleotides agree with TRBD1. Germline CDR1 is MGHRA and CDR2 is YSYEKL. This CDR3 is built from 13 residues. Germline trimming cut 4 bases from V and 6 bases from J; bases unmatched to any gene: 0.

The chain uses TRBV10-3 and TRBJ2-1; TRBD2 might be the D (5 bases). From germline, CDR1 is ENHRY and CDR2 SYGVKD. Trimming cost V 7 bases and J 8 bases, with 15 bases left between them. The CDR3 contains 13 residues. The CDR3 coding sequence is TGTGCCATCAAGAGAGGGAGTAAGGATGAGCAGTTCTTC. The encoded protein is CAIKRGSKDEQFF.

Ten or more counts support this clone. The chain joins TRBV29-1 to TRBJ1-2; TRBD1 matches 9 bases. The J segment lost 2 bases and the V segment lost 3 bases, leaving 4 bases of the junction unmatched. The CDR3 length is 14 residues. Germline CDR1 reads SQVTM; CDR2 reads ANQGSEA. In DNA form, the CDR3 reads TGCAGCGTTGATGAGGGGACAGGGAACTATGGCTACACCTTC. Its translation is CSVDEGTGNYGYTF.

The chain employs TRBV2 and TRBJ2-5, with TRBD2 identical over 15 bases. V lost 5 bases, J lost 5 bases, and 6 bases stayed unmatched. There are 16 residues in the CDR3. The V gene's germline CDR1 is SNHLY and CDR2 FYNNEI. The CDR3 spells CASSQGLAGGGETQYF. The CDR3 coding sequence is TGTGCCAGCAGTCAGGGACTAGCGGGAGGCGGGGAGACCCAGTACTTC. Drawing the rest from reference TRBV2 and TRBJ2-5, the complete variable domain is EPEVTQTPSHQVTQMGQEVILRCVPISNHLYFYWYRQILGQKVEFLVSFYNNEISEKSEIFDDQFSVERPDGSNFTLKIRSTKLEDSAMYFCASSQGLAGGGETQYFGPGTRLLVL.

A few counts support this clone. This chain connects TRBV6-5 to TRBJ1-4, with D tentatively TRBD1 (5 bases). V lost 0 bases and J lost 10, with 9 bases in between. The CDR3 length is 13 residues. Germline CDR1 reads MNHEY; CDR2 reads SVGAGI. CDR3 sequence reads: CASSYSTGGKLFF. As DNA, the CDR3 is TGTGCCAGCAGTTACTCGACCGGGGGAAAACTGTTTTTT.

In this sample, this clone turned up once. The CDR3 DNA follows: TGTGCCAGCACCACGGGCAATCAGCCCCAGCATTTT. Its translation is CASTTGNQPQHF. J is TRBJ1-5 and V is TRBV6-5; the D is unclear. CDR1 and CDR2 from the germline V gene are MNHEY and SVGAGI. The CDR3 sequence is 12 residues long. V lost 7 bases and J lost 2, with 6 bases in between.

The CDR3 loop is CASSRGMLVAGGETQYF. CDR3 coding DNA: TGCGCCAGCAGCAGGGGGATGTTGGTAGCGGGAGGGGAGACCCAGTACTTC. V usage is TRBV5-1 and J usage is TRBJ2-5, with 11 nucleotides matching TRBD2. The V and J ends lost 4 bases and 5 bases, in that order; junction bases with no gene match: 13. This CDR3 contains 17 residues. Germline CDR1 reads SGHRS; CDR2 reads YFSETQ. Looking up the rest from reference TRBV5-1 and TRBJ2-5 gives the full variable domain: KAGVTQTPRYLIKTRGQQVTLSCSPISGHRSVSWYQQTPGQGLQFLFEYFSETQRNKGNFPGRFSGRQFSNSRSEMNVSTLELGDSALYLCASSRGMLVAGGETQYFGPGTRLLVL.

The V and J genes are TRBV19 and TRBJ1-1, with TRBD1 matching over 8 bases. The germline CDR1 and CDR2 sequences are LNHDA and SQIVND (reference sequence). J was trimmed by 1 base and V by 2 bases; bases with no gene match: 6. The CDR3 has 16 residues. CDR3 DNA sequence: TGTGCCAGTAGTATAAGCAGGACAGGGCGGAACACTGAAGCTTTCTTT. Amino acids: CASSISRTGRNTEAFF.

CDR3 coding DNA: TGTGCCAGCTCAAATCCGGGACAGAACTATGGCTACACCTTC. Its protein product is CASSNPGQNYGYTF. The chain joins TRBV18 to TRBJ1-2, with 7 bases fitting TRBD1. This CDR3 has 14 amino acids. V lost 5 bases to trimming and J lost 2 bases; unmatched junction nucleotides: 5. Germline loops: CDR1 KGHSH, CDR2 LQKENI.

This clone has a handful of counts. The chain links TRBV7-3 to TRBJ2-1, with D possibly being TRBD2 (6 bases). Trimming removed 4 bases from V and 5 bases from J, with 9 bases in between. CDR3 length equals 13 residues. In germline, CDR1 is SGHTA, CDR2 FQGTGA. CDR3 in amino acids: CASSWTNHNEQFF. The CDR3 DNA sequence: TGTGCCAGCAGCTGGACTAACCACAATGAGCAGTTCTTC.

CDR3 bases: TGTGCCAGACCGGACAGGAACTATGGCTACACCTTC. Its translation is CARPDRNYGYTF. The rearrangement joins TRBV21-1 to TRBJ1-2; the table names TRBD1, a call not compared with the DNA. TRBV21-1 is termed a pseudogene. CDR3 size: 12 residues.

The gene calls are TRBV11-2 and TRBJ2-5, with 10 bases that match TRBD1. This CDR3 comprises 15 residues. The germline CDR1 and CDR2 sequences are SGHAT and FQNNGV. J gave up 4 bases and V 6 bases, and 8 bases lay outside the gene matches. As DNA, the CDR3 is TGTGCCAGCAGTCCAACCCGGGACAGGGGAGAGACCCAGTACTTC. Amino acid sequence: CASSPTRDRGETQYF.

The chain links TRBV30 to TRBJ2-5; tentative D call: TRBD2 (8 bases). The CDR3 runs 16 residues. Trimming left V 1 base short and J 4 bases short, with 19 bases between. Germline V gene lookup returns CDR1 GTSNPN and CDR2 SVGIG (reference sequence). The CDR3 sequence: CAWSEGAGRVGETQYF. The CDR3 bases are TGTGCCTGGAGTGAGGGGGCCGGGAGGGTAGGAGAGACCCAGTACTTC.

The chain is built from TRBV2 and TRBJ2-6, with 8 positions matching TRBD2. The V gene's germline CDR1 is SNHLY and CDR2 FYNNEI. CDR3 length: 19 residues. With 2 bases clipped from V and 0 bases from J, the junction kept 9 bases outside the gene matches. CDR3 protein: CASSEYGGGYSSGANVLTF. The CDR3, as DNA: TGTGCCAGCAGTGAATACGGGGGGGGCTATAGCTCTGGGGCCAACGTCCTGACTTTC.

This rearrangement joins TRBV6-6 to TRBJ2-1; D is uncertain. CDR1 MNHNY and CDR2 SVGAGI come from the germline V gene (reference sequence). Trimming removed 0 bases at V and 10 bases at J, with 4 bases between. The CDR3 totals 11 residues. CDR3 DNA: TGTGCCAGCAGTTACTCCACAGAGCAGTTCTTC. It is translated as CASSYSTEQFF.

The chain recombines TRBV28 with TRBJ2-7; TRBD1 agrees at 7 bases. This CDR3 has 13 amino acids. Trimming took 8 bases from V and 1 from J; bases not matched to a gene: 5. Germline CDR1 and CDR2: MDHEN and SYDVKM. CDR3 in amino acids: CASRQGRSYEQYF. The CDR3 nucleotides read TGTGCCAGCCGACAGGGAAGGTCCTACGAGCAGTACTTC.

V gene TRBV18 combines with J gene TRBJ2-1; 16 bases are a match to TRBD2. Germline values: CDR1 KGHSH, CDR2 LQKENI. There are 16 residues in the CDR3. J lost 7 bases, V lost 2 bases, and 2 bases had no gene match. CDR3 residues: CASSPEGLAGGNEQFF. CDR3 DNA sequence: TGTGCCAGCTCACCAGAGGGACTAGCGGGAGGGAATGAGCAGTTCTTC.